This T cell receptor beta chain emerged from a study of T cells in Graves' hyperthyroidism and ophthalmopathy. This clonotype was seen at least ten times. V shed 7 bases and J shed 1 base, with 5 bases lying between them. This CDR3 region has 11 residues. Germline CDR1 and CDR2: SNHLY and FYNNEI. There were TCR beta CDR3 regions amplified from RNA transcripts. TCR CDR3 underwent first-round RT-PCR with the HTBI primer set. TCRdb recomputed calls from the multiplex PCR reads with MiXCR, one row per CDR3 protein. The sample lists around 620,000 distinct CDR3 sequences, about 17% occurring once. The receptor comes from a woman aged 25 to 39 with Graves' hyperthyroidism. V and J are TRBV2 and TRBJ2-7; no clear D. The source material was blood. The CDR3 reads CASMRSYEQYF. CDR3 coding DNA: TGTGCCAGCATGAGGTCCTACGAGCAGTACTTC.